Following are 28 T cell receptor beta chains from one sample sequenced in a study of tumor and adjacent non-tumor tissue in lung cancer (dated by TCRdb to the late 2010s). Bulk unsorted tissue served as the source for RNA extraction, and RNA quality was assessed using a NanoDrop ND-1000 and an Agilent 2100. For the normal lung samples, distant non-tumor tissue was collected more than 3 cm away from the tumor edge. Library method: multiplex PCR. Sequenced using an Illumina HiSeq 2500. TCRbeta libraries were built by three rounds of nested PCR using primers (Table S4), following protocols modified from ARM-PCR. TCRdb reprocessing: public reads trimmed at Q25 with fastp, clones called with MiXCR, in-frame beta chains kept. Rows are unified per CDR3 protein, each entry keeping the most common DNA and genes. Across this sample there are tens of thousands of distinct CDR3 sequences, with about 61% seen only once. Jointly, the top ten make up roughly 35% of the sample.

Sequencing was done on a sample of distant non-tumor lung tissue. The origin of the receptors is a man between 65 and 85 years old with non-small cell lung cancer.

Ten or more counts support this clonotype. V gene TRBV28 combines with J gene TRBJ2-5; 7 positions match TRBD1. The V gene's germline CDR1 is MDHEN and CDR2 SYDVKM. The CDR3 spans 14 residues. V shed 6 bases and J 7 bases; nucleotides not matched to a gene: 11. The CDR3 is CASRRQGNFGTQYF. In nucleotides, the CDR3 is TGTGCCAGCAGACGACAGGGAAATTTTGGGACCCAGTACTTC.

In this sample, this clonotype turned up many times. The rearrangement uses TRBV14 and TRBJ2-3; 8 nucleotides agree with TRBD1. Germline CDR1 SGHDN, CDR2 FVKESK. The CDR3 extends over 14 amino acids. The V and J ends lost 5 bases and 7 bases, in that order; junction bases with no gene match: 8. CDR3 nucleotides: TGTGCCAGCAGCAGAAGGACAGGGTGGAATACGCAGTATTTT. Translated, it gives CASSRRTGWNTQYF. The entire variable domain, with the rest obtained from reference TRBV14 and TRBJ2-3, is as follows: EAGVTQFPSHSVIEKGQTVTLRCDPISGHDNLYWYRRVMGKEIKFLLHFVKESKQDESGMPNNRFLAERTGGTYSTLKVQPAELEDSGVYFCASSRRTGWNTQYFGPGTRLTVL.

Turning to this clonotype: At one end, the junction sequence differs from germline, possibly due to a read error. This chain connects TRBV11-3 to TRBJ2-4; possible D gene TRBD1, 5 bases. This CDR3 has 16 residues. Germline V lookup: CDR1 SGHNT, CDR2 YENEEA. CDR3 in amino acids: CASSLNRGDSKNIQYF. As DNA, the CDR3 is TGCGCCAGCAGCTTGAATAGGGGTGACTCCAAAAACATTCAGTACTTC.

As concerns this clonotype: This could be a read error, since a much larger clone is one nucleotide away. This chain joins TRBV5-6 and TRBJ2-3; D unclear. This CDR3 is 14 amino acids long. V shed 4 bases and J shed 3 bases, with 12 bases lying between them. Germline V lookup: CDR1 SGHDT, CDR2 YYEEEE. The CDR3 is CASSRRFRTDTQYF. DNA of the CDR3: TGTGCCAGCAGCCGCAGATTTAGAACAGATACGCAGTATTTT.

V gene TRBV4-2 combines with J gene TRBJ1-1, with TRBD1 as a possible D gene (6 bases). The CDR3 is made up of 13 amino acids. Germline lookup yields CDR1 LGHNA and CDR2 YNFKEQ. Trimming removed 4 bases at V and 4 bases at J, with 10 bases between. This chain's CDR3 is CASSRGGTTEAFF. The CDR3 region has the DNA TGTGCCAGCAGCCGAGGGGGGACCACTGAAGCTTTCTTT.

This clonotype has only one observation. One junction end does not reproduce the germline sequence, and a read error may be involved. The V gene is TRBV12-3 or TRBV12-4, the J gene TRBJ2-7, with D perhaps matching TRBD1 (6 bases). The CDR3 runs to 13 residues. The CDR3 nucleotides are TGTGCCTGCACCTACTTCAGGGGAGACGAGCGGTACTTC. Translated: CACTYFRGDERYF.

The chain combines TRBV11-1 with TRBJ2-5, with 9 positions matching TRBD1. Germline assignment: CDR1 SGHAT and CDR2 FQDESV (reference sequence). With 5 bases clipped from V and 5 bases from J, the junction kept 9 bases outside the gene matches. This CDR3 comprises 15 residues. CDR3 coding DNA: TGTGCCAGCAGCCCCCGGGACAGGGTTTTTGAGACCCAGTACTTC. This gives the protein CASSPRDRVFETQYF.

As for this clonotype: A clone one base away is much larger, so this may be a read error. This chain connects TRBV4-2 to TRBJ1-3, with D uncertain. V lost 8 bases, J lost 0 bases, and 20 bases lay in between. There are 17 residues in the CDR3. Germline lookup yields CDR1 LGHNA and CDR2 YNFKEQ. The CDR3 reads CASVPLGRSSSGNTIYF. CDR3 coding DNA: TGTGCCAGCGTCCCCCTTGGGAGGTCGAGCTCTGGAAACACCATATATTTT.

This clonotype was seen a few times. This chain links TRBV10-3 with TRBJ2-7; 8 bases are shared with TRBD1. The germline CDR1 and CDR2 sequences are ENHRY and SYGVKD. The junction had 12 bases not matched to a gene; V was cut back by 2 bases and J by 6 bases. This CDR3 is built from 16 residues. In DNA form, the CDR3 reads TGTGCCATCAGTGAGAAGGGGATCGGGACAGGAGGCGAGCAGTACTTC. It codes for CAISEKGIGTGGEQYF.

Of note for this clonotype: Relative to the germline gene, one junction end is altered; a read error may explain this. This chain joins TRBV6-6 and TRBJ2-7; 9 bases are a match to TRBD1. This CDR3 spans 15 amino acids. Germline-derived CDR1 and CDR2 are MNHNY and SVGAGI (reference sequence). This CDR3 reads CASKPPRTGANKQYF. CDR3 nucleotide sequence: TGTGCCAGCAAGCCACCACGGACAGGGGCCAACAAGCAATACTTC.

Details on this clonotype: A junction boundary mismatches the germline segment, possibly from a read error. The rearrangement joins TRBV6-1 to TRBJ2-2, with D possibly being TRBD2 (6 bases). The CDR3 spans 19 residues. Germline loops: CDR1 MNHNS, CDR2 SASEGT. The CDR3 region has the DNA TGTGCCAGCAGTGAAGGTAGGGCGGATAACCGAGCGAACACCGGGGGGCTGTTTTTT. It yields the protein CASSEGRADNRANTGGLFF.

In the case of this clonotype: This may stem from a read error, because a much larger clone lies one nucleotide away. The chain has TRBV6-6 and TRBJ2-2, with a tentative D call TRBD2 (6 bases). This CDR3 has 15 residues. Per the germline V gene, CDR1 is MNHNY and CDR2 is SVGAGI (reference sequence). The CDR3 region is CVSSYFQEGTGELFF. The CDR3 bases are TGTGTCAGCAGTTACTTTCAGGAGGGCACCGGGGAGCTGTTTTTT.

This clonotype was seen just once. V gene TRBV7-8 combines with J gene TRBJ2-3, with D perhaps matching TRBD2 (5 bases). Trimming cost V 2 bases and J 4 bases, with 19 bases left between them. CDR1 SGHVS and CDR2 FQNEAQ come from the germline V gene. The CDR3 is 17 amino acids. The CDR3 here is CASSLTHRGREADTQYF. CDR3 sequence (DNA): TGTGCCAGCAGCTTAACCCATCGGGGTAGGGAAGCAGATACGCAGTATTTT.

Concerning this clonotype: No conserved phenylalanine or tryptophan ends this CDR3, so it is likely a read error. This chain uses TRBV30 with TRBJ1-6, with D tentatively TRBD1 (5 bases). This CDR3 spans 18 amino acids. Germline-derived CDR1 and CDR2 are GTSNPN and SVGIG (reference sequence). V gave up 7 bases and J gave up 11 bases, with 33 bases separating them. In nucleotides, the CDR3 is TGTGCCTCCGTGGAGGGGCGAGGGAGCGGAGGCTCGGATCCACCCCTCCACATT. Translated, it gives CASVEGRGSGGSDPPLHI.

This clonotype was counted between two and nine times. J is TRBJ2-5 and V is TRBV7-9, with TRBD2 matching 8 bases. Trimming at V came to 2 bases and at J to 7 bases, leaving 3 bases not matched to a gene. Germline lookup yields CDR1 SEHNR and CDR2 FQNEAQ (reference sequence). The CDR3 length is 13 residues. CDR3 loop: CASSLRGGGTQYF. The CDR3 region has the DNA TGTGCCAGCAGCTTACGGGGGGGAGGGACCCAGTACTTC.

The DNA for the CDR3 is TGTGCCAGCTCACCAAAGGGTGCGGCAGATACGCAGTATTTT. Translating it yields CASSPKGAADTQYF. This chain joins TRBV18 and TRBJ2-3, with D hard to call. The V gene's germline CDR1 is KGHSH and CDR2 LQKENI. This CDR3 contains 14 residues. V gave up 2 bases and J gave up 4 bases, with 10 bases separating them.

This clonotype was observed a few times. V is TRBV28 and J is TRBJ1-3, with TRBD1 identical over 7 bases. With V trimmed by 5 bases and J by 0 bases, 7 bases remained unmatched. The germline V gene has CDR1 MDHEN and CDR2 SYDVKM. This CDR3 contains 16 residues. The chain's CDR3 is CASSPPTGSSGNTIYF. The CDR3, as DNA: TGTGCCAGCAGTCCACCGACAGGGTCCTCTGGAAACACCATATATTTT. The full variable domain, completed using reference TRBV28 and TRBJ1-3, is DVKVTQSSRYLVKRTGEKVFLECVQDMDHENMFWYRQDPGLGLRLIYFSYDVKMKEKGDIPEGYSVSREKKERFSLILESASTNQTSMYLCASSPPTGSSGNTIYFGEGSWLTVV.

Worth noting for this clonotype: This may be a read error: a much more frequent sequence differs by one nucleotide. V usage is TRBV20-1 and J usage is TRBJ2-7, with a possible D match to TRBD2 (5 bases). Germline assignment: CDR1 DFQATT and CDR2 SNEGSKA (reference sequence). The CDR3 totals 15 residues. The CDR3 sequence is CSAPLGVERSYVQYF. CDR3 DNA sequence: TGCAGTGCTCCCCTGGGTGTGGAGCGGTCCTACGTGCAGTACTTC.

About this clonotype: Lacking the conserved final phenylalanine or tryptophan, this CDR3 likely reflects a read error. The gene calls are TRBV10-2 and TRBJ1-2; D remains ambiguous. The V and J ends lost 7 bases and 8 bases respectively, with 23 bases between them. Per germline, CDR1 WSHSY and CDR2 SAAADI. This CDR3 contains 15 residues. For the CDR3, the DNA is TGCGCCAGCATTGAAGCCCCCTTTGTGACCCCAGGCTACACCTTG. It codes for CASIEAPFVTPGYTL.

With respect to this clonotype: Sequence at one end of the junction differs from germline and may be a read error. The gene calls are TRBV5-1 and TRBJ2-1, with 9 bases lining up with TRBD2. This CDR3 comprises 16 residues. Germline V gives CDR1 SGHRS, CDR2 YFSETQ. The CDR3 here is CDSSLLSGGPQNEQFF. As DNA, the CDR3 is TGCGACAGCAGCTTATTAAGCGGGGGGCCCCAAAATGAGCAGTTCTTC.

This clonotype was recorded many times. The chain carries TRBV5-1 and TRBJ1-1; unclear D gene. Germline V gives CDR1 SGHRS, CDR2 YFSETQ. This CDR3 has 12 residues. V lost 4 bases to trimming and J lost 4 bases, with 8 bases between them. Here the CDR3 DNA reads TGCGCCAGCAGCCCGGTGGGCACTGAAGCTTTCTTT. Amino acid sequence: CASSPVGTEAFF.

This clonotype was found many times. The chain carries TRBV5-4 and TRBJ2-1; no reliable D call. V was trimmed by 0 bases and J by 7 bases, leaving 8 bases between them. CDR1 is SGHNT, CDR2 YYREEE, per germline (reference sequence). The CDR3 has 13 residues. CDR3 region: CASSLALGNEQFF. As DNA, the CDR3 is TGTGCCAGCAGCTTGGCTTTGGGGAATGAGCAGTTCTTC.

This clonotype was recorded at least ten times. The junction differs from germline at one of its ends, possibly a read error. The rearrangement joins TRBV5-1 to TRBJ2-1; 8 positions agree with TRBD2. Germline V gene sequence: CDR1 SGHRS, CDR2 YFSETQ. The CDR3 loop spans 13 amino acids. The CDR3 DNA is TGTGCCAGCAGCTTGGCGGGAGGCAATGAGCAGTTCTTC. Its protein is CASSLAGGNEQFF.

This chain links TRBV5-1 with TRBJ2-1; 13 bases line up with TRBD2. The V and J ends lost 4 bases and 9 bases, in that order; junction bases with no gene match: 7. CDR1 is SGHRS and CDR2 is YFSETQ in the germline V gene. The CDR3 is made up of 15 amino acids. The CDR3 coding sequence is TGCGCCAGCAGCCCGGGACTAGCGGGAACTATTGAGCAGTTCTTC. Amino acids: CASSPGLAGTIEQFF. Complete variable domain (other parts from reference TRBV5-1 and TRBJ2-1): KAGVTQTPRYLIKTRGQQVTLSCSPISGHRSVSWYQQTPGQGLQFLFEYFSETQRNKGNFPGRFSGRQFSNSRSEMNVSTLELGDSALYLCASSPGLAGTIEQFFGPGTRLTVL.

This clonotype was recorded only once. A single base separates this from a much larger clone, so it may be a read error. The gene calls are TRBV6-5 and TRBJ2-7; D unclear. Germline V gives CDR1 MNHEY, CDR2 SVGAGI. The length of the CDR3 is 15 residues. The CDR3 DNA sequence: TGTGCCAGCAGTTACTCTGGCGTGGCATCCTACGAGAAGTACTTC. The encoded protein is CASSYSGVASYEKYF.

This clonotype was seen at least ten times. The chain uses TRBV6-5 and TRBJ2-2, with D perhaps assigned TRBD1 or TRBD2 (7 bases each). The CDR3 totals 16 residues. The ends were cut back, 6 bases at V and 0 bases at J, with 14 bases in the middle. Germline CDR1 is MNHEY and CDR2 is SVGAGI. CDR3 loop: CASRREGATNTGELFF. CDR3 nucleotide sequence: TGTGCCAGCAGGAGGGAGGGGGCGACGAACACCGGGGAGCTGTTTTTT.

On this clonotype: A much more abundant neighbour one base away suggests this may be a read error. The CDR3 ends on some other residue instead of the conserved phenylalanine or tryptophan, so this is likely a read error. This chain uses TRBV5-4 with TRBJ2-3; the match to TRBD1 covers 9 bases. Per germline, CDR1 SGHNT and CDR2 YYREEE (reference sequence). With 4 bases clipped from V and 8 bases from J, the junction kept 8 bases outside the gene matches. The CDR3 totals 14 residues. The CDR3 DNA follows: TGTGCCAGCAGCCCAGAGACAGGGGGTGGTACGCAGTATTTG. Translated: CASSPETGGGTQYL.

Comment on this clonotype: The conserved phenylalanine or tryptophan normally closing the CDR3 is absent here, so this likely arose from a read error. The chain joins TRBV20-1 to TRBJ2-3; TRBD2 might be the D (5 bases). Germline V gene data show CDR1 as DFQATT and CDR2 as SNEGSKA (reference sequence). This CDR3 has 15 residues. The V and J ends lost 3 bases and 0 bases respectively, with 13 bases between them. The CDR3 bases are TGCAGTGCTAGCGTGACTACAACTAGCACAGATACGCAGTATTAT. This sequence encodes CSASVTTTSTDTQYY.